Each of the 21 T cell receptor beta chains below was sequenced from the same sample in a study of blood T cell repertoires in COVID-19. Clones were sequenced by immunoSEQ multiplex PCR, and TCRdb holds only the in-frame ones, with some missing. The data contain approximately 250,000 clones, approximately 88% of them singletons. The sample was peripheral blood. The source is a woman aged 70-85 years with COVID-19, enrolled during active disease.

The rearrangement uses TRBV4-1 and TRBJ1-3; perhaps TRBD1 as D (5 bases). Trimming took 0 bases from V and 5 from J, leaving 11 bases between them. The CDR3 spans 15 residues. Germline V gene data show CDR1 as MGHRA and CDR2 as YSYEKL. CDR3 nucleotides: TGCGCCAGCAGCCAAGATCAAGCAGGGAGAAACACCATATATTTT. Protein sequence: CASSQDQAGRNTIYF.

This clone was recorded once. This chain joins TRBV2 and TRBJ2-1, with 7 bases lining up with TRBD2. CDR1 SNHLY and CDR2 FYNNEI come from the germline V gene. J lost 9 bases, V lost 4 bases, and 12 bases had no gene match. The CDR3 is made up of 15 amino acids. The CDR3 protein is CASSGTSSPFSEQFF. The DNA of the CDR3 is TGTGCCAGCAGTGGGACTAGTAGTCCCTTTTCTGAGCAGTTCTTC.

CDR3 in amino acids: CASSFGLNNSPLHF. The CDR3 DNA reads TGTGCCAGCAGCTTTGGGCTAAATAATTCACCCCTCCACTTT. The V gene is TRBV11-2, the J gene TRBJ1-6; no clear D. The CDR3 runs to 14 residues. CDR1 and CDR2 (germline): SGHAT, FQNNGV. The germline V and J ends were trimmed by 3 bases and 5 bases, with 8 bases remaining between them.

The V call is TRBV19, the J call TRBJ1-2, with D possibly TRBD1 on 6 matching bases. Trimming removed 5 bases at V and 4 bases at J, with 23 bases between. CDR1 and CDR2 (germline): LNHDA, SQIVND (reference sequence). The CDR3 spans 17 residues. CDR3 coding DNA: TGTGCCAGTAGTCCTGGGGAAAGAACAGGGATCATCTATGGCTACACCTTC. It specifies CASSPGERTGIIYGYTF.

The chain couples TRBV4-3 to TRBJ2-2; TRBD2 matches at 10 bases. Germline CDR1 is LGHNA and CDR2 is YSLEER. V lost 1 base to trimming and J lost 8 bases; unmatched junction nucleotides: 7. The CDR3 consists of 16 residues. This chain's CDR3 is CASSQVELAGQGELFF. The CDR3 nucleotides read TGCGCCAGCAGCCAAGTGGAACTAGCGGGACAGGGGGAGCTGTTTTTT.

The chain carries TRBV5-4 and TRBJ1-1; 9 bases fit TRBD1. This CDR3 region has 14 residues. CDR1 is SGHNT, CDR2 YYREEE, per germline (reference sequence). With V trimmed by 0 bases and J by 7 bases, 4 bases remained unmatched. The CDR3 DNA reads as TGTGCCAGCAGCTTGGTACAGGGGGCTAGTGAAGCTTTCTTT. This translates into CASSLVQGASEAFF.

V gene TRBV6-1 combines with J gene TRBJ1-5; D ambiguous. CDR3 size: 15 residues. Per the germline V gene, CDR1 is MNHNS and CDR2 is SASEGT. The V and J ends lost 0 bases and 6 bases respectively, with 12 bases between them. CDR3 nucleotides: TGTGCCAGCAGTGAAGCGGTACAGTTAAGTCAGCCCCAGCATTTT. It is translated as CASSEAVQLSQPQHF.

This rearrangement joins TRBV18 to TRBJ1-5, with D possibly TRBD1 on 6 matching bases. This CDR3 has 15 amino acids. CDR1 KGHSH and CDR2 LQKENI come from the germline V gene. The V and J ends lost 6 bases and 0 bases respectively, with 12 bases between them. CDR3 amino acids: CASSPGQHSNQPQHF. CDR3 nucleotide sequence: TGTGCCAGCTCCCCTGGACAGCATAGCAATCAGCCCCAGCATTTT.

This clone was seen a handful of times. The chain links TRBV7-9 to TRBJ1-1, with TRBD1 identical over 7 bases. CDR1 SEHNR and CDR2 FQNEAQ come from the germline V gene (reference sequence). This CDR3 comprises 16 residues. V was pared by 0 bases and J by 5 bases, with 9 bases of the junction left unmatched. The CDR3, as DNA: TGTGCCAGCAGCTTAGCGTATAGGGGGCCGGGGACTGAAGCTTTCTTT. This sequence encodes CASSLAYRGPGTEAFF.

The rearrangement uses TRBV28 and TRBJ1-1; no reliable D call. The CDR3 length is 15 residues. Trimming removed 4 bases at V and 3 bases at J, with 15 bases between. The V gene's germline CDR1 is MDHEN and CDR2 SYDVKM. The CDR3 sequence is CASSSPHGGYTEAFF. The CDR3 DNA sequence: TGTGCCAGCAGTTCCCCCCACGGAGGATACACTGAAGCTTTCTTT. Together with reference TRBV28 and TRBJ1-1, the CDR3 gives the full variable domain: DVKVTQSSRYLVKRTGEKVFLECVQDMDHENMFWYRQDPGLGLRLIYFSYDVKMKEKGDIPEGYSVSREKKERFSLILESASTNQTSMYLCASSSPHGGYTEAFFGQGTRLTVV.

The J gene is TRBJ1-3, the V gene TRBV2; D perhaps matches TRBD1 (5 bases). The CDR3 covers 14 residues. Germline loops: CDR1 SNHLY, CDR2 FYNNEI. Trimming pared 6 bases from V and 6 bases from J, leaving 15 bases between. CDR3 sequence reads: CASRGPGQENTIYF. The CDR3, as DNA: TGTGCCAGCAGAGGACCAGGGCAGGAAAACACCATATATTTT.

The chain's CDR3 is CASILPGQGQAFF. The CDR3 DNA reads as TGTGCCAGTATCCTACCGGGACAGGGCCAAGCTTTCTTT. The chain links TRBV19 to TRBJ1-1, with TRBD1 matching over 9 bases. Germline V lookup: CDR1 LNHDA, CDR2 SQIVND (reference sequence). The CDR3 has 13 residues. Trimming at V came to 7 bases and at J to 9 bases, leaving 9 bases not matched to a gene.

The rearrangement joins TRBV18 to TRBJ1-2; D is unclear. From germline, CDR1 is KGHSH and CDR2 LQKENI. This CDR3 region has 13 residues. Deletions cut 3 bases from V and 8 bases from J, with 13 bases between. CDR3 bases: TGTGCCAGCTCACCCCGGGGAGGGCTGGGCTACACCTTC. It yields the protein CASSPRGGLGYTF.

To note about this clone: Different DNA sequences within this sample yield the same CDR3. The V call is TRBV2, the J call TRBJ1-5; the D is unclear. The germline CDR1 and CDR2 sequences are SNHLY and FYNNEI. This CDR3 region has 13 residues. V was shortened by 5 bases and J by 1 base, with 6 bases between the two germline ends. For the CDR3, the DNA is TGTGCCAGCAGTAGGGAGAGCAATCAGCCCCAGCATTTT. Translation: CASSRESNQPQHF. The whole variable domain, filled in from reference TRBV2 and TRBJ1-5, reads EPEVTQTPSHQVTQMGQEVILRCVPISNHLYFYWYRQILGQKVEFLVSFYNNEISEKSEIFDDQFSVERPDGSNFTLKIRSTKLEDSAMYFCASSRESNQPQHFGDGTRLSIL.

V and J are TRBV18 and TRBJ2-1; a possible D gene is TRBD2 (6 bases). Between the trimmed V and J ends, which lost 5 bases and 0 bases, there was a span of 14 bases. The CDR3 has 16 amino acids. CDR1 and CDR2 (germline): KGHSH, LQKENI. Here the CDR3 reads CASSNRPGDSYNEQFF. CDR3 coding DNA: TGTGCCAGCTCAAACCGACCGGGGGACTCCTACAATGAGCAGTTCTTC.

The chain couples TRBV28 to TRBJ2-5; D perhaps matches TRBD1 (5 bases). The germline V gene has CDR1 MDHEN and CDR2 SYDVKM. V shed 7 bases and J shed 1 base, with 16 bases lying between them. This CDR3 is built from 15 residues. The CDR3 loop is CASNTPQGTQETQYF. The CDR3 DNA follows: TGTGCCAGCAACACCCCCCAGGGTACCCAAGAGACCCAGTACTTC. The full variable domain, rest sourced from reference TRBV28 and TRBJ2-5, is DVKVTQSSRYLVKRTGEKVFLECVQDMDHENMFWYRQDPGLGLRLIYFSYDVKMKEKGDIPEGYSVSREKKERFSLILESASTNQTSMYLCASNTPQGTQETQYFGPGTRLLVL.

V gene TRBV30 combines with J gene TRBJ2-2, with 8 positions matching TRBD1. Germline CDR1 is GTSNPN and CDR2 is SVGIG (reference sequence). The CDR3 totals 14 residues. With 3 bases clipped from V and 6 bases from J, the junction kept 6 bases outside the gene matches. This CDR3 is CAWRRQGAPGELFF. In DNA, the CDR3 is TGTGCCTGGAGGAGGCAGGGGGCGCCCGGGGAGCTGTTTTTT.

The rearrangement links TRBV18 to TRBJ1-1, with 9 bases fitting TRBD1. The V segment lost 3 bases and the J segment 1 base; nucleotides outside the gene matches: 3. The germline V gene has CDR1 KGHSH and CDR2 LQKENI. The CDR3 is 15 amino acids. Here the CDR3 reads CASSPEQGANTEAFF. DNA for the CDR3: TGTGCCAGCTCACCGGAACAGGGGGCGAACACTGAAGCTTTCTTT.

V and J are TRBV5-1 and TRBJ2-3; D call uncertain. The germline V gene encodes CDR1 SGHRS and CDR2 YFSETQ. This CDR3 is 16 amino acids long. Trimming shortened V by 0 bases and J by 5 bases, and 16 bases separated the two germline ends. CDR3 residues: CASSLGGSTPLDTQYF. CDR3 DNA: TGCGCCAGCAGCTTGGGTGGCTCGACTCCTTTAGATACGCAGTATTTT.

This chain joins TRBV11-3 and TRBJ2-1, with 11 bases identical to TRBD2. The germline V gene encodes CDR1 SGHNT and CDR2 YENEEA. V lost 5 bases, J lost 6 bases, and 6 bases stayed unmatched. The CDR3 covers 15 residues. In DNA form, the CDR3 reads TGTGCCAGCAGCCCGGGACTAGCGGAACCCAATGAGCAGTTCTTC. This gives the protein CASSPGLAEPNEQFF.

In its sample, this clone was seen once. The chain links TRBV19 to TRBJ2-1, with 11 bases aligning to TRBD2. Germline assignment: CDR1 LNHDA and CDR2 SQIVND (reference sequence). The CDR3 covers 17 residues. The V and J ends lost 6 bases and 6 bases, in that order; junction bases with no gene match: 13. The CDR3 sequence: CASRGKGGTSGSNEQFF. DNA of the CDR3: TGTGCCAGTAGGGGGAAAGGAGGGACTAGCGGCTCCAATGAGCAGTTCTTC. The entire variable domain, with the rest obtained from reference TRBV19 and TRBJ2-1, is as follows: DGGITQSPKYLFRKEGQNVTLSCEQNLNHDAMYWYRQDPGQGLRLIYYSQIVNDFQKGDIAEGYSVSREKKESFPLTVTSAQKNPTAFYLCASRGKGGTSGSNEQFFGPGTRLTVL.